These T cell receptor beta chains were read from a single sample in a study of cytomegalovirus exposure and HLA in healthy donors. TCRdb's table, derived via immunoSEQ multiplex PCR, lists solely in-frame clones and lacks some. The sample holds 150,000 to 190,000 clones; about three quarters are singletons and the top ten take 1.3% to 1.5%. Sample: PBMCs. These receptors were obtained from a man aged 18-30 years in good health and CMV-seronegative. Each CDR3 is given with its conserved first and last residue. The order of the fields is J gene, CDR3 length, V gene, D gene, clone size, CDR3 protein, CDR3 DNA. D genes are given only for firm matches. Clone sizes are given selectively: once, few, many, or a class where the clone is expanded.

j_call: TRBJ2-7; cdr3_length: 13; v_call: TRBV7-9; d_call: TRBD1; clone_size: few; cdr3_aa: CASSPGTGEFGYF; cdr3_nt: TGTGCCAGCAGCCCCGGGACAGGGGAGTTTGGGTACTTC
j_call: TRBJ2-6; cdr3_length: 17; v_call: TRBV7-9; d_call: .; clone_size: .; cdr3_aa: CSSRSQGGDSGANVLTF; cdr3_nt: TGTTCCAGCAGGTCTCAGGGGGGAGACTCTGGGGCCAACGTCCTGACTTTC
j_call: TRBJ1-1; cdr3_length: 14; v_call: TRBV27; d_call: .; clone_size: few; cdr3_aa: CASRPQGGNTEAFF; cdr3_nt: TGTGCCAGCAGACCTCAAGGAGGGAACACTGAAGCTTTCTTT
j_call: TRBJ1-2; cdr3_length: 13; v_call: TRBV6-5; d_call: TRBD1; clone_size: .; cdr3_aa: CASSPQGQHGYTF; cdr3_nt: TGTGCCAGCAGCCCCCAGGGACAGCATGGCTACACCTTC
j_call: TRBJ1-5; cdr3_length: 14; v_call: TRBV10-3; d_call: .; clone_size: .; cdr3_aa: CAIKGDIGNQPQHF; cdr3_nt: TGTGCCATCAAGGGGGACATTGGCAATCAGCCCCAGCATTTT
j_call: TRBJ2-1; cdr3_length: 18; v_call: TRBV5-1; d_call: .; clone_size: .; cdr3_aa: CASSPRGGQASSYNEQFF; cdr3_nt: TGCGCCAGCAGCCCTAGGGGGGGGCAGGCCAGCTCCTACAATGAGCAGTTCTTC
j_call: TRBJ2-1; cdr3_length: 14; v_call: TRBV28; d_call: .; clone_size: few; cdr3_aa: CASSLPTSYNEQFF; cdr3_nt: TGTGCCAGCAGTTTACCGACTAGCTACAATGAGCAGTTCTTC
j_call: TRBJ1-4; cdr3_length: 16; v_call: TRBV7-2; d_call: .; clone_size: .; cdr3_aa: CASSLAGQGDREKLFF; cdr3_nt: TGTGCCAGCAGCTTAGCCGGGCAGGGCGATAGGGAAAAACTGTTTTTT
j_call: TRBJ1-2; cdr3_length: 14; v_call: TRBV5-1; d_call: .; clone_size: .; cdr3_aa: CASSFGQGHGGYTF; cdr3_nt: TGCGCCAGCAGCTTTGGCCAGGGCCATGGGGGCTACACCTTC
j_call: TRBJ2-5; cdr3_length: 14; v_call: TRBV27; d_call: .; clone_size: .; cdr3_aa: CASSPRVGQETQYF; cdr3_nt: TGTGCCAGCAGTCCCCGGGTTGGGCAAGAGACCCAGTACTTC
j_call: TRBJ2-1; cdr3_length: 16; v_call: TRBV4-1; d_call: TRBD2; clone_size: .; cdr3_aa: CASSQDLASGYNEQFF; cdr3_nt: TGCGCCAGCAGCCAAGATCTGGCTAGCGGTTACAATGAGCAGTTCTTC
j_call: TRBJ1-3; cdr3_length: 15; v_call: TRBV9; d_call: TRBD1; clone_size: .; cdr3_aa: CASSATGGTGNTIYF; cdr3_nt: TGTGCCAGCAGCGCGACAGGGGGTACAGGAAACACCATATATTTT
j_call: TRBJ2-7; cdr3_length: 13; v_call: TRBV6-5; d_call: .; clone_size: few; cdr3_aa: CASSYTRFYEQYF; cdr3_nt: TGTGCCAGCAGTTACACGCGCTTCTACGAGCAGTACTTC
j_call: TRBJ2-1; cdr3_length: 17; v_call: TRBV7-2; d_call: TRBD2; clone_size: .; cdr3_aa: CASSPLAGGPVYNEQFF; cdr3_nt: TGTGCCAGCAGCCCCCTAGCGGGAGGGCCGGTTTACAATGAGCAGTTCTTC
j_call: TRBJ1-1; cdr3_length: 13; v_call: TRBV5-8; d_call: .; clone_size: .; cdr3_aa: CASSFQANTEAFF; cdr3_nt: TGTGCCAGCAGCTTTCAGGCGAACACTGAAGCTTTCTTT
j_call: TRBJ2-7; cdr3_length: 15; v_call: TRBV21-1; d_call: .; clone_size: few; cdr3_aa: CASSNLRMETYEQYF; cdr3_nt: TGTGCCAGCAGCAATTTAAGAATGGAGACCTACGAGCAGTACTTC
j_call: TRBJ1-2; cdr3_length: 16; v_call: TRBV7-9; d_call: .; clone_size: .; cdr3_aa: CASSLGATQDNYGYTF; cdr3_nt: TGTGCCAGCAGCTTAGGGGCCACACAGGATAACTATGGCTACACCTTC
j_call: TRBJ1-1; cdr3_length: 18; v_call: TRBV25-1; d_call: .; clone_size: few; cdr3_aa: CASSPIATGGGANTEAFF; cdr3_nt: TGTGCCAGCTCCCCCATCGCCACGGGAGGGGGGGCGAACACTGAAGCTTTCTTT
j_call: TRBJ2-7; cdr3_length: 13; v_call: TRBV7-6; d_call: .; clone_size: few; cdr3_aa: CASSRDWSYEQYF; cdr3_nt: TGTGCCAGCAGCCGTGACTGGTCCTACGAGCAGTACTTC
j_call: TRBJ1-1; cdr3_length: 15; v_call: TRBV6-1; d_call: .; clone_size: .; cdr3_aa: CASSPGRAGSDEAFF; cdr3_nt: TGTGCCAGCAGTCCCGGACGGGCGGGTTCGGATGAAGCTTTCTTT
j_call: TRBJ1-6; cdr3_length: 12; v_call: TRBV10-3; d_call: .; clone_size: once; cdr3_aa: CASSGGDSPLHF; cdr3_nt: TGTGCCAGCTCCGGGGGGGATTCACCCCTCCACTTT
j_call: TRBJ2-1; cdr3_length: 15; v_call: TRBV6-5; d_call: TRBD2; clone_size: .; cdr3_aa: CASSYSGGSYNEQFF; cdr3_nt: TGTGCCAGCAGTTATAGCGGGGGCTCCTACAATGAGCAGTTCTTC
j_call: TRBJ2-7; cdr3_length: 16; v_call: TRBV5-1; d_call: TRBD2; clone_size: .; cdr3_aa: CASSAAGTSFSYEQYF; cdr3_nt: TGCGCCAGCAGCGCGGCCGGGACTAGCTTTAGTTACGAGCAGTACTTC
j_call: TRBJ2-5; cdr3_length: 17; v_call: TRBV7-6; d_call: TRBD2; clone_size: .; cdr3_aa: CASSLDRVAGHQETQYF; cdr3_nt: TGTGCCAGCAGCTTAGACAGAGTAGCGGGGCACCAAGAGACCCAGTACTTC
j_call: TRBJ2-5; cdr3_length: 14; v_call: TRBV28; d_call: TRBD1; clone_size: .; cdr3_aa: CARPGTGLQETQYF; cdr3_nt: TGTGCCAGGCCAGGGACAGGGCTCCAAGAGACCCAGTACTTC
j_call: TRBJ2-1; cdr3_length: 15; v_call: TRBV4-1; d_call: .; clone_size: .; cdr3_aa: CASSQDLGTYNEQFF; cdr3_nt: TGCGCCAGCAGCCAAGATCTCGGTACGTACAATGAGCAGTTCTTC
j_call: TRBJ1-4; cdr3_length: 15; v_call: TRBV28; d_call: TRBD1; clone_size: .; cdr3_aa: CASSLGNRGNEKLFF; cdr3_nt: TGTGCCAGCAGTTTAGGGAACAGGGGGAATGAAAAACTGTTTTTT
j_call: TRBJ2-5; cdr3_length: 12; v_call: TRBV18; d_call: TRBD2; clone_size: .; cdr3_aa: CASSPAGGTQYF; cdr3_nt: TGTGCCAGCTCACCAGCGGGAGGGACCCAGTACTTC
j_call: TRBJ2-3; cdr3_length: 17; v_call: TRBV5-4; d_call: TRBD2; clone_size: .; cdr3_aa: CASSLRTSGPVTDTQYF; cdr3_nt: TGTGCCAGCAGCCTGCGGACTAGCGGGCCGGTCACAGATACGCAGTATTTT